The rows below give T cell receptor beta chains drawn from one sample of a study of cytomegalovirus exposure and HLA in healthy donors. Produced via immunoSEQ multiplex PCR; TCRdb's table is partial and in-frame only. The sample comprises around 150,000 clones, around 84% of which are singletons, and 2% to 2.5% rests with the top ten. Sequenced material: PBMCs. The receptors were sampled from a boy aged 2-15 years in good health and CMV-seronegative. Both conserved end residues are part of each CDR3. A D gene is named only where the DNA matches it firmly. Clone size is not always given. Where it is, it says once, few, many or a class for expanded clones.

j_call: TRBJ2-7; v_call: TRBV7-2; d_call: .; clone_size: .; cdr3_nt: TGTGCCAGCAGCCAAACAGGGAGCTACGAGCAGTACTTC; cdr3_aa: CASSQTGSYEQYF
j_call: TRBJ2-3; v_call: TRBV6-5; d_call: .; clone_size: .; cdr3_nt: TGTGCCAGCAGTTCCGTGGATACGCAGTATTTT; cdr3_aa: CASSSVDTQYF
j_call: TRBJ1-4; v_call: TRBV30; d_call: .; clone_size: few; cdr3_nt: TGTGCCTGGAGCCAGGGTGTTGCAACTAATGAAAAACTGTTTTTT; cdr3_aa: CAWSQGVATNEKLFF
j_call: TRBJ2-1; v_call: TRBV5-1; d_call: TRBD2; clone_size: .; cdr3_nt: TGCGCCAGCAGCCCCGGCGGGCTAGCGGGGGGGCCGAATGAGCAGTTCTTC; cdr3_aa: CASSPGGLAGGPNEQFF
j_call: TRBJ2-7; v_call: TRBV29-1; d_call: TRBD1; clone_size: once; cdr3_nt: TGCAGCGCCGGGGACAGGGTGAACTCCTACGAGCAGTACTTC; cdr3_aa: CSAGDRVNSYEQYF
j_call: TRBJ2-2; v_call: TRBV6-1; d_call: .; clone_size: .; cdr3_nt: TGTGCCAGCAGTGAAAGACAGATCGCGAACACCGGGGAGCTGTTTTTT; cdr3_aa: CASSERQIANTGELFF
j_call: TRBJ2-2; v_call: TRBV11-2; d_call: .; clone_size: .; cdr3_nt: TGTGCCTGTGAACCGCGGGCTAACACCGGGGAGCTGTTTTTT; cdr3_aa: CACEPRANTGELFF
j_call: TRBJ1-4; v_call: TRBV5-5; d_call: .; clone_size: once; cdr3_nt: TGTGCCAGCAGCCTAGGGAGGGAGGATGAAAAACTGTTTTTT; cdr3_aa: CASSLGREDEKLFF
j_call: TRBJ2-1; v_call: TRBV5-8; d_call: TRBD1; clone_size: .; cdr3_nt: TGTGCCAGCAGCTTCGGGACAGGCGCCTACAATGAGCAGTTCTTC; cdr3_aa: CASSFGTGAYNEQFF
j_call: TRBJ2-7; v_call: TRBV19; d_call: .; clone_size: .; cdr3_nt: TGTGCCAGTAGTATAGATGAGGCAGAACCCTCCTACGAGCAGTACTTC; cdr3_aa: CASSIDEAEPSYEQYF
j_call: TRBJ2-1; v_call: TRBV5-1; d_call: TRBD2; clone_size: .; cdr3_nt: TGCGCCAGCAGCTTAGTAATGGGGAGGGTGGACAATGAGCAGTTCTTC; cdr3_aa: CASSLVMGRVDNEQFF
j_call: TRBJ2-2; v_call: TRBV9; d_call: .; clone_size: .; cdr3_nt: TGTGCCAGCAGCGTAGTTGGTGGGCAGGTGAACACCGGGGAGCTGTTTTTT; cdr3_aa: CASSVVGGQVNTGELFF
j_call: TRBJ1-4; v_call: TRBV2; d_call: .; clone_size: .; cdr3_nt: TGTGCCAGCAAGAACATTGAAAAACTGTTTTTT; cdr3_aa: CASKNIEKLFF
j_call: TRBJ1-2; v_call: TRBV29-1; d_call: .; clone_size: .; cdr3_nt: TGCAGCGTTGACCGACAGGATCACTATGGCTACACCTTC; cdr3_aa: CSVDRQDHYGYTF
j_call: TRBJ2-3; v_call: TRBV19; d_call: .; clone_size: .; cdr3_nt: TGTGCCAGCACCACCGGGGAACACACAGATACGCAGTATTTT; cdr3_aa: CASTTGEHTDTQYF
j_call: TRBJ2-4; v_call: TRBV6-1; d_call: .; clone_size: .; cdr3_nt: TGTGCCAGCAGTGAAGAGGAGGGGGGGGCCGTAGCCAAAAACATTCAGTACTTC; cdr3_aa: CASSEEEGGAVAKNIQYF
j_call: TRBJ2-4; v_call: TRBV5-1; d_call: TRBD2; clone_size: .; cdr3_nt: TGCGCCAGCAGCCCCGGGGGGGGGCCAAACATTCAGTACTTC; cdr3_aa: CASSPGGGPNIQYF
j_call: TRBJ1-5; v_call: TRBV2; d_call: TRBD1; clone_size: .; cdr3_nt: TGTGCCAGCAGTGAATCTGGGACAGGGGTTTTGGGTCAGCCCCAGCATTTT; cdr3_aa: CASSESGTGVLGQPQHF
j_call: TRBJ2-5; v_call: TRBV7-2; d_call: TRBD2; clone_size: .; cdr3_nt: TGTGCCAGCAGCCCAGCGGGGGTCCAAGAGACCCAGTACTTC; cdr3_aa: CASSPAGVQETQYF
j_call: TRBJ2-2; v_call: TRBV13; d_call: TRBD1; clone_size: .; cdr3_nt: TGTGCCAGCAGCTCACAGGGGATACAATATACCGGGGAGCTGTTTTTT; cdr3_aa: CASSSQGIQYTGELFF
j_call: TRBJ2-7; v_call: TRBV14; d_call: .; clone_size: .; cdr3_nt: TGTGCCAGCAGCCGCCAAGGGGGTTCCTACGAGCAGTACTTC; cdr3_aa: CASSRQGGSYEQYF
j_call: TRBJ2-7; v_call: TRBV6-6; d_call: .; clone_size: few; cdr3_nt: TGTGCCACCCTGCTTGGTAGGGGCTACGAGCAGTACTTC; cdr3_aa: CATLLGRGYEQYF
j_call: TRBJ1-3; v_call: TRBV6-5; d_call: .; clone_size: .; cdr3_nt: TGTGCCAGCAGCCAGGGCAAAATCGCTGGAAACACCATATATTTT; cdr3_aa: CASSQGKIAGNTIYF
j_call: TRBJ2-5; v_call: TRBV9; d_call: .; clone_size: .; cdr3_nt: TGTGCCAGCAGCGTAGTGGCGGGAACGATTCTAGAGGAAGAGACCCAGTACTTC; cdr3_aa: CASSVVAGTILEEETQYF
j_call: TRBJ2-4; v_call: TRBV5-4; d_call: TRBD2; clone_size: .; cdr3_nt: TGTGCCAGCAGCTTCCGGGGGGGGAGAGCCAAAAACATTCAGTACTTC; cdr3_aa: CASSFRGGRAKNIQYF
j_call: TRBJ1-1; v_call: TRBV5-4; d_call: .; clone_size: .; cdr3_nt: TGTGCCAGCAGCTTCGCCGGAAGGGGGAACACTGAAGCTTTCTTT; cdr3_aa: CASSFAGRGNTEAFF